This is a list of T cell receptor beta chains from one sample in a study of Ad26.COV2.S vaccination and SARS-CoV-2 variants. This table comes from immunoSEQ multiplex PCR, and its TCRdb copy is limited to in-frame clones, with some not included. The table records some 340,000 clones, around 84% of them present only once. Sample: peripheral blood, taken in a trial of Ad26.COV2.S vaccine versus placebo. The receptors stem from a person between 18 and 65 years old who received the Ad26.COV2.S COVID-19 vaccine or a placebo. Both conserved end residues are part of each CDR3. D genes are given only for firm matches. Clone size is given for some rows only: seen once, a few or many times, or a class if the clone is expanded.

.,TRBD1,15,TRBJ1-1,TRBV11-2,CASSNTGGVRAEAFF,TGTGCCAGCAGCAACACAGGGGGCGTGAGGGCTGAAGCTTTCTTT
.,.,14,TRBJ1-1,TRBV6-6,CASSAQVGNTEAFF,TGTGCCAGCAGTGCCCAAGTCGGGAACACTGAAGCTTTCTTT
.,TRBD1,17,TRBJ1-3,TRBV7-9,CASSPSGGGLDENTIYF,TGTGCCAGCAGCCCTAGTGGAGGGGGCCTGGACGAGAACACCATATATTTT
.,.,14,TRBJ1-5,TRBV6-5,CASSPPGGNQPQHF,TGTGCCAGCAGTCCCCCGGGGGGGAATCAGCCCCAGCATTTT
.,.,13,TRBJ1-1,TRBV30,CAWTGKMNTEAFF,TGTGCCTGGACAGGGAAGATGAACACTGAAGCTTTCTTT
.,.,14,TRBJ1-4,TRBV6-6,CASSSGLFNEKLFF,TGTGCCAGCAGTTCGGGACTTTTTAATGAAAAACTGTTTTTT
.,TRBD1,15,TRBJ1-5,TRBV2,CASSERAGGNQPQHF,TGTGCCAGCAGTGAGAGGGCAGGGGGAAATCAGCCCCAGCATTTT
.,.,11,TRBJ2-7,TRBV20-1,CSARGSYEQYF,TGCAGTGCTAGAGGAAGCTACGAGCAGTACTTC
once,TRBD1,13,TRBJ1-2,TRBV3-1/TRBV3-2,CASSPRDSYGYTF,TGTGCCAGCAGCCCCCGGGACAGCTATGGCTACACCTTC
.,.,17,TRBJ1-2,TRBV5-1,CASSLEAGSKANYGYTF,TGCGCCAGCAGCTTGGAGGCGGGGAGTAAGGCGAACTATGGCTACACCTTC
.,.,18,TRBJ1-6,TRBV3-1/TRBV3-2,CASSQERESRNYNSPLHF,TGTGCCAGCAGCCAAGAAAGGGAGTCACGGAATTATAATTCACCCCTCCACTTT
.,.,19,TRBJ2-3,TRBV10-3,CAISESVRRTNLVTDTQYF,TGTGCCATCAGTGAGTCGGTGAGGAGGACAAACCTTGTCACAGATACGCAGTATTTT
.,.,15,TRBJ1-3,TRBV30,CAWSMAGAAGNTIYF,TGTGCCTGGAGCATGGCAGGGGCGGCTGGAAACACCATATATTTT
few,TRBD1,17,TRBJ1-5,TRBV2,CASSVTWDRGHNQPQHF,TGTGCCAGCAGCGTCACGTGGGACAGGGGGCATAATCAGCCCCAGCATTTT
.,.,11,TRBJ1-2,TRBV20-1,CSATVGGRYTF,TGCAGTGCTACCGTAGGGGGGCGCTACACCTTC